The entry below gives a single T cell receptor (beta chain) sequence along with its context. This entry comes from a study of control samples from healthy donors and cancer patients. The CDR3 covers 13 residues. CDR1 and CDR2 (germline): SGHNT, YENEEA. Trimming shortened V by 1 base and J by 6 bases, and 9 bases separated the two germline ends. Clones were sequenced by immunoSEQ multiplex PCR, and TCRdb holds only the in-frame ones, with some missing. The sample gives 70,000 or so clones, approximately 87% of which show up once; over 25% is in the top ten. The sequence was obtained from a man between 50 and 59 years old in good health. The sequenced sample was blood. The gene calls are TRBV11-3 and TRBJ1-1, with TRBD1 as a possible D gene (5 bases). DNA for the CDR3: TGTGCCAGCAGCTTAGGGCAGGGCTCTGAAGCTTTCTTT. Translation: CASSLGQGSEAFF.